A selection of T cell receptor beta chains follows, all from one sample in a study of OX40 agonist ivuxolimab in advanced cancers. Sequenced by immunoSEQ multiplex PCR; TCRdb stores in-frame clones only, minus some. There are about 48,000 clones in the sample; 80% to 90% occur only once, and 40% to 55% lies in the top ten. This specimen was CD4+ or CD8+ T cells sorted from blood, taken in a trial of the OX40 agonist ivuxolimab. The receptors here all came from an adult with an advanced solid tumor such as melanoma, head and neck, liver or kidney cancer. Both conserved end residues are part of each CDR3. The order of the fields is CDR3 length, clone size, D gene, V gene, J gene, CDR3 protein, CDR3 DNA. A D gene is named only where the DNA matches it firmly. Only some rows state a clone size, as once, few, many or a class for expanded clones.

len: 14
abundance: NA
d_gene: NA
v_gene: TRBV9
j_gene: TRBJ1-5
CDR3aa: CASSVDGRNWPQHF
CDR3nt: TGTGCCAGCAGCGTAGACGGCCGGAACTGGCCCCAGCATTTT

len: 15
abundance: NA
d_gene: NA
v_gene: TRBV5-6
j_gene: TRBJ1-5
CDR3aa: CASSPGGVGNQPQHF
CDR3nt: TGTGCCAGCAGCCCTGGGGGTGTTGGCAATCAGCCCCAGCATTTT

len: 16
abundance: NA
d_gene: NA
v_gene: TRBV5-6
j_gene: TRBJ2-3
CDR3aa: CASTPQRLSSTDTQYF
CDR3nt: TGTGCCAGCACACCCCAGCGGCTATCTAGCACAGATACGCAGTATTTT

len: 11
abundance: once
d_gene: NA
v_gene: TRBV7-2
j_gene: TRBJ2-1
CDR3aa: CASSYTTEQFF
CDR3nt: TGTGCCAGCAGTTACACGACGGAGCAGTTCTTC

len: 16
abundance: once
d_gene: NA
v_gene: TRBV7-9
j_gene: TRBJ2-7
CDR3aa: CASSFPGQEGAYEQYF
CDR3nt: TGTGCCAGCAGCTTCCCAGGACAGGAGGGGGCCTACGAGCAGTACTTC

len: 13
abundance: NA
d_gene: NA
v_gene: TRBV7-8
j_gene: TRBJ2-7
CDR3aa: CASSLNRVDEQYF
CDR3nt: TGTGCCAGCAGCCTTAACAGGGTCGACGAGCAGTACTTC

len: 15
abundance: NA
d_gene: TRBD1
v_gene: TRBV5-4
j_gene: TRBJ2-7
CDR3aa: CASSWGTALSYEQYF
CDR3nt: TGTGCCAGCAGCTGGGGGACAGCCCTGTCCTACGAGCAGTACTTC

len: 14
abundance: NA
d_gene: NA
v_gene: TRBV7-7
j_gene: TRBJ2-3
CDR3aa: CASSLGGGVNTQYF
CDR3nt: TGTGCCAGCAGCTTGGGGGGGGGCGTCAATACGCAGTATTTT

len: 16
abundance: NA
d_gene: TRBD2
v_gene: TRBV7-6
j_gene: TRBJ2-2
CDR3aa: CASSQTGGLAGRELFF
CDR3nt: TGTGCCAGCAGTCAAACCGGTGGGCTAGCGGGACGGGAGCTGTTTTTT

len: 11
abundance: NA
d_gene: NA
v_gene: TRBV6-6
j_gene: TRBJ2-7
CDR3aa: CASRATYEQYF
CDR3nt: TGTGCCAGCAGGGCCACGTACGAGCAGTACTTC

len: 13
abundance: NA
d_gene: TRBD1
v_gene: TRBV27
j_gene: TRBJ2-7
CDR3aa: CASTGTGRYEQYF
CDR3nt: TGTGCCAGCACGGGGACAGGGAGGTACGAGCAGTACTTC

len: 13
abundance: NA
d_gene: NA
v_gene: TRBV28
j_gene: TRBJ2-2
CDR3aa: CASSLGSAGELFF
CDR3nt: TGTGCCAGCAGTTTGGGTTCCGCCGGGGAGCTGTTTTTT

len: 20
abundance: NA
d_gene: NA
v_gene: TRBV4-3
j_gene: TRBJ1-6
CDR3aa: CASSQALNPPGGSYNSPLHF
CDR3nt: TGCGCCAGCAGCCAAGCCCTTAACCCCCCCGGGGGCTCCTATAATTCACCCCTCCACTTT

len: 15
abundance: NA
d_gene: NA
v_gene: TRBV6-5
j_gene: TRBJ1-5
CDR3aa: CASSRGVGSNQPQHF
CDR3nt: TGTGCCAGCTCCCGGGGGGTGGGAAGCAATCAGCCCCAGCATTTT

len: 16
abundance: NA
d_gene: TRBD2
v_gene: TRBV27
j_gene: TRBJ2-7
CDR3aa: CASSSRTSGLMREQYF
CDR3nt: TGTGCCAGCAGTTCACGGACTAGCGGGCTTATGCGCGAGCAGTACTTC

len: 16
abundance: NA
d_gene: TRBD1
v_gene: TRBV7-6
j_gene: TRBJ1-4
CDR3aa: CASSLDPTGGDEKLFF
CDR3nt: TGTGCCAGCAGCTTAGACCCCACAGGGGGCGATGAAAAACTGTTTTTT

len: 15
abundance: NA
d_gene: NA
v_gene: TRBV27
j_gene: TRBJ1-2
CDR3aa: CASSLSRGPNYGYTF
CDR3nt: TGTGCCAGCAGTTTATCGAGGGGCCCTAACTATGGCTACACCTTC

len: 15
abundance: NA
d_gene: NA
v_gene: TRBV11-2
j_gene: TRBJ1-2
CDR3aa: CASSLSPDRHYGYTF
CDR3nt: TGTGCCAGCAGCTTAAGTCCCGACAGGCACTATGGCTACACCTTC

len: 16
abundance: NA
d_gene: TRBD1
v_gene: TRBV19
j_gene: TRBJ2-1
CDR3aa: CASSIEGTGIYNEQFF
CDR3nt: TGTGCCAGTAGTATAGAAGGGACAGGGATCTACAATGAGCAGTTCTTC

len: 12
abundance: NA
d_gene: NA
v_gene: TRBV28
j_gene: TRBJ2-1
CDR3aa: CASSFGYNEQFF
CDR3nt: TGTGCCAGCAGTTTCGGGTACAATGAGCAGTTCTTC

len: 13
abundance: NA
d_gene: NA
v_gene: TRBV9
j_gene: TRBJ2-2
CDR3aa: CASSVYGTGELFF
CDR3nt: TGTGCCAGCAGCGTATATGGGACCGGGGAGCTGTTTTTT

len: 16
abundance: NA
d_gene: NA
v_gene: TRBV30
j_gene: TRBJ1-5
CDR3aa: CAWSPLGILSDQPQHF
CDR3nt: TGTGCCTGGAGTCCCCTCGGCATCCTTAGCGATCAGCCCCAGCATTTT

len: 13
abundance: NA
d_gene: NA
v_gene: TRBV30
j_gene: TRBJ2-1
CDR3aa: CAWSGLAPNEQFF
CDR3nt: TGTGCCTGGAGTGGGCTAGCGCCGAATGAGCAGTTCTTC

len: 18
abundance: NA
d_gene: TRBD2
v_gene: TRBV7-9
j_gene: TRBJ2-2
CDR3aa: CASSPERGLAGNTGELFF
CDR3nt: TGTGCCAGCAGCCCGGAAAGGGGACTAGCGGGGAACACCGGGGAGCTGTTTTTT

len: 10
abundance: NA
d_gene: NA
v_gene: TRBV28
j_gene: TRBJ2-2
CDR3aa: CASREGELFF
CDR3nt: TGTGCCTCTAGGGAGGGGGAGCTGTTTTTT

len: 13
abundance: NA
d_gene: NA
v_gene: TRBV11-2
j_gene: TRBJ2-3
CDR3aa: CASSLFTTDTQYF
CDR3nt: TGTGCCAGCAGCTTATTTACCACAGATACGCAGTATTTT

len: 12
abundance: NA
d_gene: NA
v_gene: TRBV28
j_gene: TRBJ2-7
CDR3aa: CASSPGPYEQYF
CDR3nt: TGTGCCAGCAGTCCGGGACCCTACGAGCAGTACTTC

len: 15
abundance: NA
d_gene: NA
v_gene: TRBV6-5
j_gene: TRBJ2-7
CDR3aa: CASSYAAGRGYEQYF
CDR3nt: TGTGCCAGCAGTTACGCGGCAGGGAGAGGCTACGAGCAGTACTTC

len: 12
abundance: NA
d_gene: NA
v_gene: TRBV7-6
j_gene: TRBJ1-4
CDR3aa: CASRDRDTKLFF
CDR3nt: TGTGCCAGCAGAGACCGGGACACAAAACTGTTTTTT

len: 14
abundance: NA
d_gene: TRBD2
v_gene: TRBV28
j_gene: TRBJ2-7
CDR3aa: CASSPGLGPYEQYF
CDR3nt: TGTGCCAGCAGCCCGGGACTAGGACCCTACGAGCAGTACTTC

len: 16
abundance: NA
d_gene: NA
v_gene: TRBV7-9
j_gene: TRBJ1-2
CDR3aa: CASNPTGASINYGYTF
CDR3nt: TGTGCCAGCAACCCAACCGGGGCGTCGATTAACTATGGCTACACCTTC

len: 15
abundance: NA
d_gene: TRBD2
v_gene: TRBV7-6
j_gene: TRBJ2-3
CDR3aa: CASSLGTSRTDTQYF
CDR3nt: TGTGCCAGCAGCTTAGGGACTAGCCGTACAGATACGCAGTATTTT

len: 13
abundance: NA
d_gene: NA
v_gene: TRBV29-1
j_gene: TRBJ1-1
CDR3aa: CSVDHGIDTEAFF
CDR3nt: TGCAGCGTTGATCACGGGATCGACACTGAAGCTTTCTTT

len: 20
abundance: once
d_gene: TRBD2
v_gene: TRBV7-7
j_gene: TRBJ2-3
CDR3aa: CASSFALAGGPPSSTDTQYF
CDR3nt: TGTGCTAGCAGCTTCGCACTAGCGGGGGGTCCTCCTTCTAGCACAGATACGCAGTATTTT

len: 19
abundance: NA
d_gene: TRBD1
v_gene: TRBV30
j_gene: TRBJ1-1
CDR3aa: CAWRPVYLTGEVMNTEAFF
CDR3nt: TGTGCCTGGCGTCCCGTCTACCTGACAGGGGAGGTGATGAACACTGAAGCTTTCTTT

len: 15
abundance: NA
d_gene: TRBD1
v_gene: TRBV5-8
j_gene: TRBJ1-1
CDR3aa: CASSLKSGGDTEAFF
CDR3nt: TGTGCCAGCAGCTTGAAGTCAGGGGGGGACACTGAAGCTTTCTTT

len: 13
abundance: NA
d_gene: NA
v_gene: TRBV27
j_gene: TRBJ1-1
CDR3aa: CASSLFDNTEAFF
CDR3nt: TGTGCCAGCAGTTTATTTGATAACACTGAAGCTTTCTTT

len: 18
abundance: NA
d_gene: NA
v_gene: TRBV9
j_gene: TRBJ1-6
CDR3aa: CASSGRLTGSSYNSPLHF
CDR3nt: TGTGCCAGCAGCGGTAGACTTACAGGGAGCTCCTATAATTCACCCCTCCACTTT

len: 15
abundance: NA
d_gene: NA
v_gene: TRBV28
j_gene: TRBJ1-1
CDR3aa: CASSSISRGNTEAFF
CDR3nt: TGTGCCAGCAGTTCAATCTCGCGGGGGAACACTGAAGCTTTCTTT